This TCR beta chain was captured in a study of shared clonotypes between healthy human individuals (dated by TCRdb to about 2020). Turning to the overall study: Three men and a couple of women, aged 18 to 49 years, made up the cohort. For each donor, CD4 naive and CD4 memory were each given three plates, CD8 naive was given two plates, and CD8 memory was given one plate. Libraries were prepared and TCR repertoires were sequenced by different laboratories using diverse techniques, in order to increase sequencing depth and limit assay-specific biases. Leukapheresis yielded between about 0.8 and 9.5 billion PBMCs per donor. The study deeply sequenced blood TCR repertoires of roughly five healthy adults to estimate repertoire size and the extent of clonotype sharing between individuals.

TCR CDR3 regions were amplified from genomic DNA by multiplex PCR using the deep immunoSEQ assay. Genomic DNA extracted from each cell subset was distributed evenly over all wells of several immunoSEQ 96-well plates, and each plate served as one replicate. Each replicate PCR for sorted subsets received about 210 ng genomic DNA, equal to roughly 30,000 T cell genomes. The purified libraries were quantified using a Qubit 3.0 fluorometer, sized with a Bioanalyzer 2100, and then quantified again using the KAPA Library Quantification kit. Every immunoSEQ 96-well plate was sequenced on a separate single-read 150-cycle Illumina NextSeq 550 flow cell. As for the original processing: The immunoSEQ output contained only junctional sequences without quality scores, so filtering could not match that applied to full-length reads. To assign V/J genes and CDR3, sequences were annotated against IMGT germline references using PyIR, a Python wrapper for IgBLAST v1.9. Reads with weak V/J assignments (E-value above 1e-6), missing CDR3, stop codons, out-of-frame junctions, or ambiguous translated residues were removed. V3J clonotypes were defined as sequences sharing the same inferred V gene, J gene, and CDR3 amino acid sequence. To compute the percentage overlap between repertoires, the number of shared unique clonotypes was divided by the size of the smaller repertoire. Richness of each repertoire was evaluated using RTK rarefaction, the Chao1 estimator, and Recon v2.1 estimates of unobserved clonotypes. Generation probabilities for all TCRbeta clonotypes obtained by the gDNA method from four donors were computed using OLGA. TCRdb's version of the immuneACCESS table is confined to in-frame rearrangements and falls short of the full clone set. An unresolved V gene accounts for under half of the shortfall where checked; the remainder is of unknown origin. D and trimming come from the DNA, and the V and J calls and clone size come from that table. For this sample there are under 300,000 clones; 60% to 80% appear just once. The ten largest clones represent more than 9.5% of the sample.

Worth noting for this clone: Its antigen is not yet known. Base qualities are not provided; no much larger clone lies one nucleotide away.

At the junction V is shortened by 6 bases and J by 7 bases, with 16 bases in between. Taken from the germline V gene (reference sequence), the CDR1 and CDR2 loops are LNHDA and SQIVND. The CDR3, cysteine through phenylalanine, is 14 amino acids long. Just CDR3 DNA is preserved here, 42 bases in frame from base 1. The donors were healthy, HIV-negative adults who had no recently reported acute infections or vaccinations. Only Caucasian adults living in Nashville, Tennessee, USA were represented among the donors. CD4+ T cells were enriched by magnetic negative selection; naive cells were then positively selected on CD45RA, and the negative fraction formed the memory subset. Blood was obtained by leukapheresis, after which PBMCs were separated by Ficoll-Histopaque density gradient centrifugation and cryopreserved in liquid nitrogen vapor phase. Analytical flow cytometry was used to check the purity and quantity of each magnetically sorted T cell population. Genomic DNA was isolated from every sorted fraction and measured by UV absorbance on a Nanodrop 2000c.

What the work shows at the level of the full study, not this receptor alone: Pairwise subsampling indicated that sequencing depth was expected to affect the degree of clonotype sharing among donors. Naive subsets generally had larger estimated clonotype richness than memory subsets did. Across a few donors, roughly 5.4% of naive CD4, around 3.5% of naive CD8, 2.3% of memory CD4, and approximately 0.4% of memory CD8 clonotypes were shared. Because the study included a small number of donors, the genetic and exposure-history diversity represented was limited. Rarefaction of sorted-subset datasets indicated incomplete sequencing despite the large sequencing depth. Sampling was limited to blood, and TCR repertoires in tissue likely differ from TCR repertoires in blood. Higher generation probabilities were observed for clonotypes shared by all four sorted-subset donors than for non-shared clonotypes.

The specimen sequenced was memory CD4+ T cells sorted from blood. Taken with the paper, the label for cell subset or site translates to: CD45RA-negative fraction. The sequence was collected from a man aged 25-45 years in good health. Rearrangement joined TRBV19 to TRBJ2-1; the D element might be TRBD1 or TRBD2, as each aligns at 5 bases. CDR3 reads: CASSRDGRRNEQFF. The nucleotide sequence reads as follows: TGTGCCAGTAGCCGGGACGGGCGCAGGAATGAGCAGTTCTTC.